Listed below are T cell receptor beta chains from one sample, sequenced in a study of T-cell memory formation after mild COVID-19. TCRdb processed the 5' RACE reads anew with MiXCR; each CDR3 protein has one entry. The data contain 250,000 to 350,000 distinct CDR3 sequences, roughly 19% of them singletons. Sample: PBMCs or a T cell subset sorted from them (not recorded which). Every receptor here comes from a man younger than 35 who had mild COVID-19 (a few samples of this study predate the infection). Cell type and time point are not known. Each CDR3 is given without its conserved first and last residue. Not all rows give a size; the values are once, few, many and, for expanded clones, a class.

V gene: TRBV30; J gene: TRBJ2-1; CDR3 length: 13; clone size: NA; CDR3 protein: AWGDGTSDVNEQF
V gene: TRBV25-1; J gene: TRBJ1-2; CDR3 length: 12; clone size: NA; CDR3 protein: ASLAGGLFYGYT
V gene: TRBV7-8; J gene: TRBJ2-3; CDR3 length: 14; clone size: NA; CDR3 protein: ASSLLLAGVRDTQY
V gene: TRBV3-1; J gene: TRBJ1-2; CDR3 length: 13; clone size: once; CDR3 protein: ASSLGRARRYGYT
V gene: TRBV6-6; J gene: TRBJ2-5; CDR3 length: 15; clone size: NA; CDR3 protein: ASSYSLGLRFQETQY
V gene: TRBV29-1; J gene: TRBJ2-3; CDR3 length: 13; clone size: NA; CDR3 protein: SGMGPGTSLDTQY
V gene: TRBV20-1; J gene: TRBJ2-5; CDR3 length: 10; clone size: many; CDR3 protein: SASRAAETQY
V gene: TRBV6-5; J gene: TRBJ2-1; CDR3 length: 9; clone size: NA; CDR3 protein: ASRNYNEQF
V gene: TRBV25-1; J gene: TRBJ2-5; CDR3 length: 14; clone size: NA; CDR3 protein: ASSELPGRGRETQY
V gene: TRBV6-2/TRBV6-3; J gene: TRBJ2-1; CDR3 length: 12; clone size: NA; CDR3 protein: ASSYSAGIRGEF
V gene: TRBV11-2; J gene: TRBJ2-1; CDR3 length: 14; clone size: few; CDR3 protein: ASSLHSGGSYNEQF
V gene: TRBV18; J gene: TRBJ2-2; CDR3 length: 13; clone size: NA; CDR3 protein: ASSPGGWNTGELF
V gene: TRBV5-5; J gene: TRBJ2-7; CDR3 length: 10; clone size: few; CDR3 protein: ASSLEWDEQY
V gene: TRBV4-1; J gene: TRBJ2-2; CDR3 length: 10; clone size: few; CDR3 protein: ASRAGPGELF
V gene: TRBV12-3/TRBV12-4; J gene: TRBJ2-1; CDR3 length: 11; clone size: few; CDR3 protein: ASQGASYNEQF
V gene: TRBV7-9; J gene: TRBJ2-3; CDR3 length: 14; clone size: NA; CDR3 protein: ASSFSETGDTDTQY
V gene: TRBV4-1; J gene: TRBJ2-5; CDR3 length: 11; clone size: many; CDR3 protein: ASSQLDPKTQY
V gene: TRBV5-1; J gene: TRBJ2-5; CDR3 length: 12; clone size: NA; CDR3 protein: ASRGGQPQETQY
V gene: TRBV11-2; J gene: TRBJ1-4; CDR3 length: 12; clone size: few; CDR3 protein: ASSPTVGKGELF
V gene: TRBV6-5; J gene: TRBJ2-4; CDR3 length: 15; clone size: few; CDR3 protein: ASSSSGANLAKNIQY
V gene: TRBV7-9; J gene: TRBJ1-1; CDR3 length: 13; clone size: few; CDR3 protein: ASSSPSGSWARAF
V gene: TRBV7-9; J gene: TRBJ2-2; CDR3 length: 15; clone size: NA; CDR3 protein: ASSLAQWTRATGELF
V gene: TRBV5-1; J gene: TRBJ1-1; CDR3 length: 13; clone size: few; CDR3 protein: ASSGGQGVNTEAF
V gene: TRBV12-3/TRBV12-4; J gene: TRBJ2-3; CDR3 length: 11; clone size: NA; CDR3 protein: ASSPYATDTQY
V gene: TRBV7-9; J gene: TRBJ2-3; CDR3 length: 12; clone size: NA; CDR3 protein: ASLATYSTDTQY
V gene: TRBV10-3; J gene: TRBJ1-1; CDR3 length: 12; clone size: NA; CDR3 protein: AIPTTDMNTEAF
V gene: TRBV7-3; J gene: TRBJ2-1; CDR3 length: 11; clone size: NA; CDR3 protein: ASSPQTGVEQF
V gene: TRBV5-1; J gene: TRBJ2-1; CDR3 length: 14; clone size: many; CDR3 protein: ASSVTSGGMGHEQF
V gene: TRBV5-1; J gene: TRBJ1-1; CDR3 length: 13; clone size: NA; CDR3 protein: ASSPGHRQGFLAF
V gene: TRBV6-5; J gene: TRBJ1-5; CDR3 length: 13; clone size: few; CDR3 protein: ASSPTRILSQPQH
V gene: TRBV4-2; J gene: TRBJ1-2; CDR3 length: 12; clone size: NA; CDR3 protein: ASSQDRGGDGYT
V gene: TRBV20-1; J gene: TRBJ1-4; CDR3 length: 13; clone size: few; CDR3 protein: SAVPGGATNEKLF
V gene: TRBV20-1; J gene: TRBJ1-2; CDR3 length: 11; clone size: NA; CDR3 protein: SALDRGLGGYT
V gene: TRBV12-3/TRBV12-4; J gene: TRBJ2-5; CDR3 length: 12; clone size: few; CDR3 protein: ASSPTRDEKTQY
V gene: TRBV10-3; J gene: TRBJ1-2; CDR3 length: 10; clone size: NA; CDR3 protein: AISDWSYGYT
V gene: TRBV28; J gene: TRBJ1-1; CDR3 length: 12; clone size: few; CDR3 protein: ASTPMGWNTEAF
V gene: TRBV6-5; J gene: TRBJ2-1; CDR3 length: 12; clone size: NA; CDR3 protein: ASSPPSSWNEQF
V gene: TRBV5-1; J gene: TRBJ2-1; CDR3 length: 13; clone size: few; CDR3 protein: ASSLGGRPYNEQF
V gene: TRBV6-2/TRBV6-3; J gene: TRBJ2-2; CDR3 length: 13; clone size: NA; CDR3 protein: ASKVGRANTGELF
V gene: TRBV7-2; J gene: TRBJ2-5; CDR3 length: 11; clone size: many; CDR3 protein: ASSLTGEETQY
V gene: TRBV18; J gene: TRBJ2-7; CDR3 length: 13; clone size: few; CDR3 protein: ASSPPGQGGNEQY
V gene: TRBV18; J gene: TRBJ2-3; CDR3 length: 10; clone size: NA; CDR3 protein: ASSPRSLEQY
V gene: TRBV7-2; J gene: TRBJ2-1; CDR3 length: 12; clone size: NA; CDR3 protein: ASRGDRVFNEQF
V gene: TRBV6-2/TRBV6-3; J gene: TRBJ2-3; CDR3 length: 14; clone size: NA; CDR3 protein: ASSPGLSLSTDTQY
V gene: TRBV7-9; J gene: TRBJ2-2; CDR3 length: 13; clone size: NA; CDR3 protein: ASSPGTGAGGELF